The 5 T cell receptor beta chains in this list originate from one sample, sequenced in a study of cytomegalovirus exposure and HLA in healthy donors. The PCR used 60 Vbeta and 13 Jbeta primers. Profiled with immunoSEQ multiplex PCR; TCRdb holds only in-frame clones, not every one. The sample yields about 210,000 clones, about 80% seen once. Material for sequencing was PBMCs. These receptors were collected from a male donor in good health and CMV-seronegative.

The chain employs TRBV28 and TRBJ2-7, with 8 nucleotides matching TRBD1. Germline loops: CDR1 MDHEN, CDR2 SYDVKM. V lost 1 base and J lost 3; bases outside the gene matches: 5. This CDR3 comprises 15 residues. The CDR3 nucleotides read TGTGCCAGCAGTTTATTTGCAGACAGGGGCTACGAGCAGTACTTC. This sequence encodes CASSLFADRGYEQYF.

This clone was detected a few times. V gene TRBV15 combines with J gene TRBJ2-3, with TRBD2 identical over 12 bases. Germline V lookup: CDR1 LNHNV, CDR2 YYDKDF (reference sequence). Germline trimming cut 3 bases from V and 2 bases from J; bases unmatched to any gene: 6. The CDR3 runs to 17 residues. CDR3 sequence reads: CATSRVTSGRSTDTQYF. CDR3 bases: TGTGCCACCAGCAGGGTTACTAGCGGGAGGTCCACAGATACGCAGTATTTT.

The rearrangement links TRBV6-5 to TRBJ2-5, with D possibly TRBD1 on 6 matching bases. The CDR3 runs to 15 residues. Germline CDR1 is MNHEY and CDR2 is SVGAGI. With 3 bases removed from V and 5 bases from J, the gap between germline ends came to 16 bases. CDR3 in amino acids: CASSYQALQGETQYF. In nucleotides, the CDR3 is TGTGCCAGCAGTTATCAGGCGCTCCAGGGGGAGACCCAGTACTTC.

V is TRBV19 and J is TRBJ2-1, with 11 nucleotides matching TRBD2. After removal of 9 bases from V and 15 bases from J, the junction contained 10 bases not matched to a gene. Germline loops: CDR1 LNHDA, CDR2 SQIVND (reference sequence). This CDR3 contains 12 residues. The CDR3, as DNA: TGTGCCAGCTTGCCGAGTAGCGGGAGGGCGTTCTTC. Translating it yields CASLPSSGRAFF.

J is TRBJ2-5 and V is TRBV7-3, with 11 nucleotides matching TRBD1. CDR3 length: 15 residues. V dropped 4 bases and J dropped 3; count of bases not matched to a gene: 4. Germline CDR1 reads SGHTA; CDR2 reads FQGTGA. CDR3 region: CASSSGTGGKETQYF. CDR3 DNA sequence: TGTGCCAGCAGCTCCGGGACAGGGGGTAAAGAGACCCAGTACTTC.